This T cell receptor beta chain was identified in a study of blood T cell repertoires in COVID-19 (dated by TCRdb to the early 2020s). The study in broad terms: Samples covering the acute and convalescent phases of COVID-19 were provided by collaborators in the United States, Italy and Spain. The prospective study material was composed of cDNA or gDNA derived from T cells, B-cell-depleted T cells, or PBMCs. Deeply sampled blood TCRbeta repertoires from subjects exposed to, actively infected with, or recovered from COVID-19 were included in the dataset. The repertoires were released in a freely available public database intended as a resource for research on the immune response to SARS-CoV-2. Samples came from the ongoing ImmuneRACE study (first 160 participants) plus 1,254 subjects from 6 global collaborators. Sample metadata almost always included a de-identified subject ID, COVID-19 status, age in years and sex. Where available, HLA class I and class II types were obtained from metadata supplied by the sample provider rather than from assay-based typing. Broad study findings and their caveats: How much clinical and demographic metadata was included differed by source and by participant, and the metadata was provided uncurated.

TCRbeta CDR3 regions were amplified from genomic DNA using the immunoSEQ Assay, a bias-controlled multiplex PCR. The paper's processing steps were these. Nucleated cell counts per sample were estimated from amplification of reference gene primers within the assay. To quantify the absolute abundance of each unique TCRbeta CDR3 rearrangement, sequence reads were collapsed and filtered. Productive Simpson clonality was computed per sample as the square root of Simpson's diversity index over productive rearrangements. TCRdb mirrors the immuneACCESS table, restricted to in-frame sequences. Some clones are absent from its copies; in checked studies, under half trace to an unresolved V gene, and the reason for the others is unknown. V, J and clone size derive from that table, while D and trimming were established from the DNA sequence. This sample is represented by about 84,000 clones; over 70% of them were singletons. The top ten constitute 35% to 40% of the sample.

To note about this clone: Its antigen is not yet known. Base-call qualities are not available, and no considerably larger clone is one nucleotide away.

From the cysteine up to the phenylalanine, the CDR3 has a length of 12 residues. The retained sequence is limited to the CDR3, 36 bases, with the frame set at the first base. The germline V gene (reference sequence) gives CDR1 as SEHNR and CDR2 as FQNEAQ. The germline V end is reduced by 11 bases and the J end by 10 bases; junction bases left unmatched: 9. Collaborating institutions collected whole blood in K2EDTA tubes following their own protocols. For TCRbeta analysis, collaborators shipped samples in one of three forms: frozen whole blood, isolated PBMCs, or DNA extracted from either of those sample types.

Sequenced material: peripheral blood. The receptor comes from an elderly man with active or convalescent COVID-19. The receptor chain draws on TRBV7-9 and TRBJ1-4; 8 middle bases align to TRBD1. The DNA sequence follows: TGTGCCGGGGCACAGGGGGTTGGAAAACTGTTTTTT. It encodes CAGAQGVGKLFF.